The next 27 T cell receptor beta chains were all read from a single sample in a study of blood T cell repertoires in COVID-19. Repertoires were generated with immunoSEQ multiplex PCR, while TCRdb's copy carries only in-frame clones and drops some. The sample has roughly 240,000 clones; approximately 85% are singletons. The specimen sequenced was peripheral blood. The receptors were sampled from a man aged 45-65 years with COVID-19, enrolled during active disease.

This chain connects TRBV6-5 to TRBJ1-2; D is undetermined. The V end was cut by 8 bases, the J end by 8 bases, with 18 bases between. The germline V gene encodes CDR1 MNHEY and CDR2 SVGAGI. The CDR3 runs to 13 residues. CDR3 DNA sequence: TGTGCCAGCCTCCGAGCCGAAGTCGTCGGCTACACCTTC. Translation gives CASLRAEVVGYTF.

V usage is TRBV7-8 and J usage is TRBJ1-4; unclear D gene. CDR3 size: 17 residues. V was shortened by 0 bases and J by 5 bases, with 16 bases between the two germline ends. Germline V gives CDR1 SGHVS, CDR2 FQNEAQ. CDR3 region: CASSLALARSGNEKLFF. The CDR3 DNA sequence: TGTGCCAGCAGCTTAGCACTAGCGCGGAGTGGGAATGAAAAACTGTTTTTT.

The chain carries TRBV6-5 and TRBJ2-1; D might be TRBD2 (5 bases). The V end lost 10 bases, the J end lost 1 base, and 14 bases lay between the germline ends. Germline CDR1 and CDR2: MNHEY and SVGAGI. The CDR3 sequence is 14 residues long. In DNA form, the CDR3 reads TGTGCCACCCGGGGATTAGGGTCCTACAATGAGCAGTTCTTC. Translating gives CATRGLGSYNEQFF.

The chain's CDR3 is CASSPEWAGGGQPQHF. The CDR3 region has the DNA TGTGCCAGCTCACCAGAATGGGCAGGAGGTGGGCAGCCCCAGCATTTT. This chain connects TRBV18 to TRBJ1-5; D call uncertain. Trimming pared 2 bases from V and 7 bases from J, leaving 18 bases between. The length of the CDR3 is 16 residues. The germline V gene has CDR1 KGHSH and CDR2 LQKENI.

The chain employs TRBV5-1 and TRBJ2-1, with D perhaps TRBD1 (5 bases). The V gene's germline CDR1 is SGHRS and CDR2 YFSETQ. V dropped 0 bases and J dropped 2 bases, with 12 bases sitting between them. There are 16 residues in the CDR3. CDR3 nucleotides: TGCGCCAGCAGCTTGGAAGACAGCCCTACCTACAATGAGCAGTTCTTC. Protein product: CASSLEDSPTYNEQFF.

V gene TRBV9 combines with J gene TRBJ1-6; 7 nucleotides match TRBD1. Germline V CDR1 and CDR2: SGDLS, YYNGEE. The CDR3 totals 16 residues. The trim removed 3 bases at V and 7 bases at J, leaving 10 bases unmatched. The CDR3 spells CASSEGKGARNSPLHF. CDR3 coding DNA: TGTGCCAGCAGCGAGGGGAAGGGGGCTAGAAATTCACCCCTCCACTTT.

The genes are TRBV4-3 and TRBJ1-4, with D uncertain. CDR1 and CDR2 (germline): LGHNA, YSLEER. The CDR3 is 17 residues long. The V gene lost 5 bases and the J gene lost 0 bases, with 16 bases spanning the gap. CDR3 in amino acids: CASSDKITATTNEKLFF. CDR3 nucleotide sequence: TGCGCCAGCAGCGATAAGATTACAGCCACAACTAATGAAAAACTGTTTTTT.

J is TRBJ2-7 and V is TRBV25-1, with 10 bases lining up with TRBD2. Germline loops: CDR1 MGHDK, CDR2 SYGVNS. Trimming removed 10 bases from V and 5 bases from J; junction bases left unmatched: 5. CDR3 length: 12 residues. CDR3: CATSGGGDEQYF. The CDR3 bases are TGTGCCACTAGCGGGGGTGGAGACGAGCAGTACTTC.

The V call is TRBV6-5, the J call TRBJ1-2; tentatively, D is TRBD1 (5 bases). CDR1 MNHEY and CDR2 SVGAGI come from the germline V gene. The CDR3 has 12 residues. V lost 3 bases and J 8 bases, leaving 10 bases between the germline ends. The CDR3 nucleotides read TGTGCCAGCAGTTATACAGGTGGCGGCTACACCTTC. Protein product: CASSYTGGGYTF.

The rearrangement links TRBV27 to TRBJ2-1, with TRBD1 identical over 8 bases. The CDR3 totals 16 residues. V dropped 3 bases and J dropped 2; count of bases not matched to a gene: 6. Germline assignment: CDR1 MNHEY and CDR2 SMNVEV (reference sequence). CDR3 residues: CASSFTGGIAYNEQFF. In nucleotides, the CDR3 is TGTGCCAGCAGTTTTACAGGGGGTATCGCCTACAATGAGCAGTTCTTC.

The chain is built from TRBV4-1 and TRBJ1-4; 10 nucleotides match TRBD1. Germline V CDR1 and CDR2: MGHRA, YSYEKL. The junction had 6 bases not matched to a gene; V was cut back by 4 bases and J by 10 bases. This CDR3 contains 14 residues. CDR3 loop: CASSRGQGEGKLFF. In DNA, the CDR3 is TGCGCCAGCAGCCGAGGACAGGGGGAAGGAAAACTGTTTTTT.

The rearrangement joins TRBV4-2 to TRBJ2-4, with 7 bases lining up with TRBD2. The CDR3 contains 14 residues. The V gene end was trimmed by 1 base and the J gene end by 7 bases; junction bases not matched to a gene: 4. The germline V gene has CDR1 LGHNA and CDR2 YNFKEQ. CDR3 residues: CASSQVGAGNIQYF. The DNA of the CDR3 is TGTGCCAGCAGCCAAGTTGGAGCGGGGAACATTCAGTACTTC.

The rearrangement links TRBV15 to TRBJ2-1; D is unclear. Germline CDR1 and CDR2: LNHNV and YYDKDF (reference sequence). Trimming cost V 2 bases and J 8 bases, with 4 bases left between them. CDR3 length equals 11 residues. CDR3 bases: TGTGCCACCAGCAGATTAGATGAGCAGTTCTTC. Residues: CATSRLDEQFF.

The gene calls are TRBV5-5 and TRBJ2-7; D possibly corresponds to TRBD1 (5 bases). V was pared by 5 bases and J by 2 bases, with 11 bases between. Germline CDR1 reads SGHKS; CDR2 reads YYEKEE (reference sequence). The CDR3 loop spans 13 amino acids. DNA of the CDR3: TGTGCCAGCAGTTCGGACACAACCTACGAGCAGTACTTC. It is translated as CASSSDTTYEQYF.

This chain links TRBV19 with TRBJ1-5; 7 bases match TRBD1. Germline V gene lookup returns CDR1 LNHDA and CDR2 SQIVND (reference sequence). V lost 5 bases, J lost 4 bases, and 11 bases stayed unmatched. The CDR3 is 16 amino acids. This chain's CDR3 is CASSLRRGLGNQPQHF. In nucleotides, the CDR3 is TGTGCCAGTAGTCTCCGCAGGGGGTTGGGTAATCAGCCCCAGCATTTT.

The V gene is TRBV2, the J gene TRBJ1-5, with D perhaps TRBD1 (5 bases). The CDR3 runs 13 residues. Germline CDR1 reads SNHLY; CDR2 reads FYNNEI. Trimming stripped 8 bases from V and 3 bases from J, with 11 bases between. CDR3 region: CASSGGINQPQHF. The CDR3 DNA follows: TGTGCCAGCTCGGGGGGGATCAATCAGCCCCAGCATTTT.

This clone appeared once. The chain uses TRBV6-5 and TRBJ1-2, with D unclear. With 4 bases removed from V and 5 bases from J, the gap between germline ends came to 11 bases. Germline assignment: CDR1 MNHEY and CDR2 SVGAGI. The CDR3 extends over 13 amino acids. DNA of the CDR3: TGTGCCAGCAGTTCAATAGGGAGATATGGCTACACCTTC. Translation gives CASSSIGRYGYTF.

This clone was counted only a few times. This chain joins TRBV2 and TRBJ1-5; perhaps TRBD1 as D (6 bases). Trimming cost V 4 bases and J 2 bases, with 12 bases left between them. This CDR3 region has 15 residues. Germline-derived CDR1 and CDR2 are SNHLY and FYNNEI. CDR3 nucleotide sequence: TGTGCCAGCAGTGGGGAGGGGGGTGGCAATCAGCCCCAGCATTTT. Its protein product is CASSGEGGGNQPQHF.

V and J are TRBV7-3 and TRBJ1-2; TRBD1 might be the D (5 bases). The V and J ends lost 5 bases and 2 bases respectively, with 9 bases between them. CDR1 and CDR2 from the germline V gene are SGHTA and FQGTGA. CDR3 size: 13 residues. The CDR3: CASSPGANYGYTF. Written as DNA, the CDR3 is TGTGCCAGCAGCCCTGGGGCGAACTATGGCTACACCTTC.

This chain connects TRBV4-2 to TRBJ2-7; D is ambiguous. Germline CDR1 is LGHNA and CDR2 is YNFKEQ. The V gene lost 5 bases and the J gene lost 6 bases, with 8 bases spanning the gap. The CDR3 extends over 11 amino acids. CDR3 protein: CASSTSGEQYF. The CDR3 region has the DNA TGTGCCAGCAGCACCTCGGGCGAGCAGTACTTC.

The chain carries TRBV30 and TRBJ1-4; TRBD1 aligns across 8 bases. The CDR3 runs 13 residues. Germline V gives CDR1 GTSNPN, CDR2 SVGIG (reference sequence). Trimming at V came to 7 bases and at J to 6 bases, leaving 7 bases not matched to a gene. The CDR3 DNA reads as TGTGCCTACCCAGGGGGCAAGGATGAAAAACTGTTTTTT. Protein sequence: CAYPGGKDEKLFF.

J is TRBJ2-7 and V is TRBV5-1; 11 bases match TRBD2. This CDR3 is built from 16 residues. Germline V gene sequence: CDR1 SGHRS, CDR2 YFSETQ. V lost 4 bases, J lost 1 base, and 7 bases stayed unmatched. The DNA for the CDR3 is TGCGCCAGCAGCCGCCAGGGACTAGCGGAGTCCTACGAGCAGTACTTC. It yields the protein CASSRQGLAESYEQYF.

CDR3 coding DNA: TGTGCCAGCAGCCCAAGGGGCAGAGGTGGCTACACCTTC. Encoded protein: CASSPRGRGGYTF. The chain couples TRBV5-6 to TRBJ1-2; D is possibly TRBD1 (5 bases). Trimming cost V 4 bases and J 7 bases, with 14 bases left between them. The CDR3 extends over 13 amino acids. In germline, CDR1 is SGHDT, CDR2 YYEEEE.

The chain couples TRBV18 to TRBJ1-6; 7 positions agree with TRBD1. This CDR3 has 14 residues. The germline V gene has CDR1 KGHSH and CDR2 LQKENI. Trimming took 3 bases from V and 7 from J; bases not matched to a gene: 3. The CDR3: CASSPRDRNSPLHF. In nucleotides, the CDR3 is TGTGCCAGCTCACCCCGGGACAGAAATTCACCCCTCCACTTT.

This chain uses TRBV18 with TRBJ1-5; possibly TRBD1 for D (5 bases). The germline CDR1 and CDR2 sequences are KGHSH and LQKENI. V was shortened by 4 bases and J by 4 bases, with 8 bases between the two germline ends. The CDR3 spans 13 residues. This CDR3 reads CASSRGVNQPQHF. The CDR3, as DNA: TGTGCCAGCTCACGGGGGGTTAATCAGCCCCAGCATTTT.

The chain is built from TRBV30 and TRBJ1-1, with D uncertain. The germline CDR1 and CDR2 sequences are GTSNPN and SVGIG (reference sequence). Trimming stripped 6 bases from V and 1 base from J, with 12 bases between. The CDR3 contains 13 residues. As DNA, the CDR3 is TGTGCCTGTCAGGATTTTAGGAACACTGAAGCTTTCTTT. Protein: CACQDFRNTEAFF.

The V gene is TRBV28, the J gene TRBJ1-1; 7 bases map to TRBD1. The CDR3 is 14 residues long. Germline V gene sequence: CDR1 MDHEN, CDR2 SYDVKM. V dropped 8 bases and J dropped 5; count of bases not matched to a gene: 11. The CDR3 loop is CASGLEGARTEAFF. DNA for the CDR3: TGTGCCAGCGGACTTGAGGGGGCGCGGACTGAAGCTTTCTTT.